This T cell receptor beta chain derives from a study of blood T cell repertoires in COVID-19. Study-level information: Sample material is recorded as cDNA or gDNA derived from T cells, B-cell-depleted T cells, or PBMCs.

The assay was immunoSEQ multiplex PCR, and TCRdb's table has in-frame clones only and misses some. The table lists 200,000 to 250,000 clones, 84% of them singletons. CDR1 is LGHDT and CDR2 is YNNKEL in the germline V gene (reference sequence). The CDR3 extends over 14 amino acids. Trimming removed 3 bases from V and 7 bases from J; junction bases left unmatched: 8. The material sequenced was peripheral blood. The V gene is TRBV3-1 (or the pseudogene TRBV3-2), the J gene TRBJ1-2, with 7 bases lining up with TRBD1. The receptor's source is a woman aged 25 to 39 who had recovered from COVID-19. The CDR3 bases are TGTGCCAGCAGCCATGAGGGGGCGCGGTCTGGCTACACCTTC. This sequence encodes CASSHEGARSGYTF.